The clone carrying this T cell receptor beta chain was counted a single time. Its target is not known. These data are taken from a study of blood T cells in healthy people across ages. General study points: Across the age range, TCR beta diversity per million T cells fell in a roughly linear way. Total diversity from one million sequenced T cells was likely underestimated. Whereas aged donors had fewer naive CD4+ cells, long-lived donors had more of them and higher diversity.

Combining a sample-barcoded 5' primer with a J-beta primer mix, a second PCR ran for roughly 6 to 11 cycles. Tagging of each cDNA molecule was performed by a template-switch adaptor with 12 random nucleotides. TCRdb re-called the 5' RACE reads through MiXCR, storing one row per CDR3 protein. The repertoire holds 1,100,000 or so distinct CDR3 sequences, with under 55% as singletons. Germline lookup yields CDR1 MNHEY and CDR2 SMNVEV (reference sequence). The CDR3 length is 16 residues. The chain has TRBV27 and TRBJ2-4, with 8 bases that match TRBD2. With the DNA end fitting TRBJ2-7 better, the J assignment may be wrong. This clonotype was sampled from a woman aged 55-70 years in good health. Sequencing input: blood. CDR3 DNA sequence: TGTGCCAGCAGTCCTCTGGGTAGCGGGACGACCTACGAGCAGTACTTC. It specifies CASSPLGSGTTYEQYF.